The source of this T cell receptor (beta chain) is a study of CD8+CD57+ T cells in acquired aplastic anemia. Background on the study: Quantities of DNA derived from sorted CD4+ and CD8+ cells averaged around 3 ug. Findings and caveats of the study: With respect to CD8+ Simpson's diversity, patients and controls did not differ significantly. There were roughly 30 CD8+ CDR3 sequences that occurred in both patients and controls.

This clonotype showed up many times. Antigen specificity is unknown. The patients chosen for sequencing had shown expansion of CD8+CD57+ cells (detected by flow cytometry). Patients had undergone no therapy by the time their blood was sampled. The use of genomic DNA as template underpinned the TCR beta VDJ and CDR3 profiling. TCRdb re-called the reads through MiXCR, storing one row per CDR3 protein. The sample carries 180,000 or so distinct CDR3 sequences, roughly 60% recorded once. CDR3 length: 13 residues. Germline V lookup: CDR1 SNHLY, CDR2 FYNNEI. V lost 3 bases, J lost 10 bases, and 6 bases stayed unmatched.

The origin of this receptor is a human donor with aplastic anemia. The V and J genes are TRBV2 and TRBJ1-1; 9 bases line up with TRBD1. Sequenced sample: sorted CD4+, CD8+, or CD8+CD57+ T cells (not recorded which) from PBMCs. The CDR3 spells CASSDPLTGGAFF. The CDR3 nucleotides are TGTGCCAGCAGTGATCCCCTGACAGGGGGAGCTTTCTTT. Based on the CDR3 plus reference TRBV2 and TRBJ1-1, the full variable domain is EPEVTQTPSHQVTQMGQEVILRCVPISNHLYFYWYRQILGQKVEFLVSFYNNEISEKSEIFDDQFSVERPDGSNFTLKIRSTKLEDSAMYFCASSDPLTGGAFFGQGTRLTVV.